The source of this TCR beta chain is a study of T cells in Graves' hyperthyroidism and ophthalmopathy. General study points: Researchers found most expanded thyroid clonotypes above 0.001 in blood as well.

CDR1 is KGHDR, CDR2 SFDVKD, per germline. CDR3 size: 15 residues. V gave up 4 bases and J gave up 3 bases, with 14 bases separating them. The TCR beta CDR3 regions underwent amplification using RNA transcripts as the source. The HTBI primer set served for first-round RT-PCR of the TCR CDR3. TCRdb used MiXCR to reprocess the multiplex PCR reads, holding one entry per CDR3 protein. The data contain some 600,000 distinct CDR3 sequences, approximately 14% of them seen just once; the ten biggest clones take up less than 6%. This clonotype was found many times. Antigen: not known. A sample of blood taken at first hyperthyroidism diagnosis preceded any ophthalmopathy symptoms.

This TCR was recovered from a woman in her 30s with Graves' hyperthyroidism that later progressed to Graves' ophthalmopathy. Sequencing used blood. The chain is built from TRBV24-1 and TRBJ2-5, with D perhaps TRBD1 (6 bases). The DNA of the CDR3 is TGTGCCACCAGTGACCCGACAGGTGGTAAAGAGACCCAGTACTTC. It specifies CATSDPTGGKETQYF.